The sequence of this T cell receptor (beta chain) was determined in a study of blood T cell repertoires in COVID-19. Study information: Sample material is recorded as cDNA or gDNA derived from T cells, B-cell-depleted T cells, or PBMCs.

This clone was seen just once. Sequenced by immunoSEQ multiplex PCR; TCRdb stores in-frame clones only, minus some. The repertoire has about 160,000 clones, 85% of them found once; the top ten carry 3% to 3.5%. Germline V gene lookup returns CDR1 SGHNT and CDR2 YENEEA. CDR3 length: 17 residues. The V segment lost 5 bases and the J segment 5 bases; nucleotides outside the gene matches: 16. The specimen sequenced was peripheral blood. The source of this sequence is a human donor with acute or convalescent COVID-19. The donor label of this sample is uncertain. The chain carries TRBV11-3 and TRBJ1-1, with 8 bases that match TRBD1. CDR3 nucleotide sequence: TGTGCCAGCAGCCCGCACGGACAGGGAAGGTCGCGGACTGAAGCTTTCTTT. This gives the protein CASSPHGQGRSRTEAFF. The full variable domain, with the rest looked up from reference TRBV11-3 and TRBJ1-1, is EAGVVQSPRYKIIEKKQPVAFWCNPISGHNTLYWYLQNLGQGPELLIRYENEEAVDDSQLPKDRFSAERLKGVDSTLKIQPAELGDSAVYLCASSPHGQGRSRTEAFFGQGTRLTVV.